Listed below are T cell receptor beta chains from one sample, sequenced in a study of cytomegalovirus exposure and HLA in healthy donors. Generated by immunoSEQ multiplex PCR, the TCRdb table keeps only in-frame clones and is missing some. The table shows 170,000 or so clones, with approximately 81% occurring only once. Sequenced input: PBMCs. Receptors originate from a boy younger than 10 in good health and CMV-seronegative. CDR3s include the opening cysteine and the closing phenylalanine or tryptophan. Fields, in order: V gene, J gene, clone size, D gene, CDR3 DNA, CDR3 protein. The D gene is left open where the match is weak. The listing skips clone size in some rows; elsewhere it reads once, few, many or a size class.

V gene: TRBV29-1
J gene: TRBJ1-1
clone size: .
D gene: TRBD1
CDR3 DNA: TGCAGCGTCGCGGACAGGGGTAAGAACACTGAAGCTTTCTTT
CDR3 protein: CSVADRGKNTEAFF

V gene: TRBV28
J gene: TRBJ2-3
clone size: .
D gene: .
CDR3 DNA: TGTGCCAGCAGTTTTAGGGGGGGAAACACAGATACGCAGTATTTT
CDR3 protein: CASSFRGGNTDTQYF

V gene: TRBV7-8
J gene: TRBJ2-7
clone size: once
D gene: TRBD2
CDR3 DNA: TGTGCCAGCAGCTTAGGGTTCCTAGCGGGAGCCACCTACGAGCAGTACTTC
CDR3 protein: CASSLGFLAGATYEQYF

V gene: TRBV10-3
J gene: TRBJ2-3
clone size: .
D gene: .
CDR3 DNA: TGTGCCACCCTGGGACTGATTACCACAGATACGCAGTATTTT
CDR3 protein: CATLGLITTDTQYF

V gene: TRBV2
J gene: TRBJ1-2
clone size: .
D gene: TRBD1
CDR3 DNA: TGTGCCAGCACCCTTAGGGGACAGGGGGATGGCTACACCTTC
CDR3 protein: CASTLRGQGDGYTF

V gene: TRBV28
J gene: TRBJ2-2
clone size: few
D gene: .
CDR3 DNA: TGTGCCAGCAGTTCCTTAGGCGGGACGAACACCGGGGAGCTGTTTTTT
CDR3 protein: CASSSLGGTNTGELFF

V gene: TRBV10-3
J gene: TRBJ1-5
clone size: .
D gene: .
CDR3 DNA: TGTGCCATCAGTGAACGGCAGGGCGATCAGCCCCAGCATTTT
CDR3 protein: CAISERQGDQPQHF

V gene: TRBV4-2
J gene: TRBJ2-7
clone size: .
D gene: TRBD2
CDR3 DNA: TGTGCCAGCAGCCAACTAGCGGGAGATTCCTACGAGCAGTACTTC
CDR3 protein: CASSQLAGDSYEQYF

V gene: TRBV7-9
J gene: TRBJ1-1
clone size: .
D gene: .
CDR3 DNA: TGTGGCGGGGAGAACACTGAAGCTTTCTTT
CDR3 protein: CGGENTEAFF

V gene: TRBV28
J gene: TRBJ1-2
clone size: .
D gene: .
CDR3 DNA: TGTGCCAGCAGTTTCCCAGGCAACTATGGCTACACCTTC
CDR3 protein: CASSFPGNYGYTF

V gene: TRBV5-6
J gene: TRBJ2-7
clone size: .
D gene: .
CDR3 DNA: TGTGCCAGCAGCTTTCATCCCGCGGGATACGAGCAGTACTTC
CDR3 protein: CASSFHPAGYEQYF

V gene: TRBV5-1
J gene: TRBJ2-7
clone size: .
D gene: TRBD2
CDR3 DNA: TGCGCCAGCAGCGGGGGAACTAGCGGGGCCTACGAGCAGTACTTC
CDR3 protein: CASSGGTSGAYEQYF

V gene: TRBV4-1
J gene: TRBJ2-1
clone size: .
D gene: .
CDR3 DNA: TGCGCCAGCAGCACGCCCGACGGGTACAATGAGCAGTTCTTC
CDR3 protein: CASSTPDGYNEQFF

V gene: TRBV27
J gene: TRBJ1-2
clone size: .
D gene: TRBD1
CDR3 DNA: TGTGCCAGCAGACTAGGACAGGATGGTTATGGCTACACCTTC
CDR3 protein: CASRLGQDGYGYTF

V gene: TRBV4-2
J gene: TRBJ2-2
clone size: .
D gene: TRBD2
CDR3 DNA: TGTGCCAGCAGCCAAGAAATAGCGGGAGGACGGACCGGGGAGCTGTTTTTT
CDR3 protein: CASSQEIAGGRTGELFF

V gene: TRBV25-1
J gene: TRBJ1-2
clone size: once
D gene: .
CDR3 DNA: TGTGCCAGCAGTGAATGGGGAGGGTCTGGCTACACCTTC
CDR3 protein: CASSEWGGSGYTF

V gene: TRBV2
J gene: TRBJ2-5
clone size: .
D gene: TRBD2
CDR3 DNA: TGTGCCAGCAGTGAACTAGCGGGGGAACAAGAGACCCAGTACTTC
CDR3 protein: CASSELAGEQETQYF

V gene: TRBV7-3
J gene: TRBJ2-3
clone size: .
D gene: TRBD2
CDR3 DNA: TGTGCCAGCAGCGCCCGACTAGCGGGAGGGGTAGATACGCAGTATTTT
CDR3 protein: CASSARLAGGVDTQYF

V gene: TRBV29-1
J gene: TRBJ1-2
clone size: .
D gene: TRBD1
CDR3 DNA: TGCAGCGTTGCCGGGACAGGGTTCGGCTACACCTTC
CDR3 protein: CSVAGTGFGYTF

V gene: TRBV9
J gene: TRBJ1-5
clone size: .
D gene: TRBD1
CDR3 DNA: TGTGCCAGCAGCGTCGGGACAGGAGACCTTCCTTTCAATCAGCCCCAGCATTTT
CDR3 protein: CASSVGTGDLPFNQPQHF

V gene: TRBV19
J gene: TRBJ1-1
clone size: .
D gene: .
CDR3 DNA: TGTGCCAGTAGTATACAGGCGCTGCGCACTGAAGCTTTCTTT
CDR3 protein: CASSIQALRTEAFF

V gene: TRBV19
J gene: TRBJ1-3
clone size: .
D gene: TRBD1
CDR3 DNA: TGTGCCAGTAACCAGGGACAGACTCTCTTCTCTGGAAACACCATATATTTT
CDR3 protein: CASNQGQTLFSGNTIYF

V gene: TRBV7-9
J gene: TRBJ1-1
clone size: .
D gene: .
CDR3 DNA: TGTGCCAGCAGCTTGGACAGGAACACTGAAGCTTTCTTT
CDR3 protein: CASSLDRNTEAFF

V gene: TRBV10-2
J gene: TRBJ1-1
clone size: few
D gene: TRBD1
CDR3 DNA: TGCGCCAGCAGGAAGGACAGGTCGAGCACTGAAGCTTTCTTT
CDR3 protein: CASRKDRSSTEAFF

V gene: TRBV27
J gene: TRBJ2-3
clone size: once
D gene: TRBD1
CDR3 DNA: TGTGCCAGCAGTTCAGGGGGTACAGATACGCAGTATTTT
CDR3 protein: CASSSGGTDTQYF

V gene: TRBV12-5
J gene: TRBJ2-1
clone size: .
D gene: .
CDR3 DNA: TGTGCTAGTGGTCTTCTCGGGTTTAATGAGCAGTTCTTC
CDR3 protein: CASGLLGFNEQFF

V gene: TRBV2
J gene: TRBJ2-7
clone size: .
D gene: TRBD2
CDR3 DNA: TGTGCCAGCAGCCCTAGCGGGAGAGGGACATACGAGCAGTACTTC
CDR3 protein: CASSPSGRGTYEQYF

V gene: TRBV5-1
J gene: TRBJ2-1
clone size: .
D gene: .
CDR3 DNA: TGCGCCAGCAGCTTGGAGAGCTCCTACAATGAGCAGTTCTTC
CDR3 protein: CASSLESSYNEQFF

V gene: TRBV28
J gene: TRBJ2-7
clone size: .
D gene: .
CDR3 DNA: TGTGCCAGCAGTTTTGACAGCGCCTACTACGAGCAGTACTTC
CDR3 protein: CASSFDSAYYEQYF

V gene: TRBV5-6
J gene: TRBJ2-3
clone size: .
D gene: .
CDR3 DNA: TGTGCCAGCAGCCCGATCGGTGGGAGGATGGGCACAGATACGCAGTATTTT
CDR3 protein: CASSPIGGRMGTDTQYF

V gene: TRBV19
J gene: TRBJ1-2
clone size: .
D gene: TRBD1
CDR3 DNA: TGTGCCAGTAGTCCGACAGGGGTTAATGGCTACACCTTC
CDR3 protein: CASSPTGVNGYTF

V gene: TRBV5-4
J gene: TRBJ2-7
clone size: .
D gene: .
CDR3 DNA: TGTGCCAGCAGAGGCGGTCCGAACTCCTACGAGCAGTACTTC
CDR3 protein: CASRGGPNSYEQYF

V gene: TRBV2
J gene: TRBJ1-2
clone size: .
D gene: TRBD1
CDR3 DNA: TGTGCCAGCAGTGGTGGCAGAGGGGGCATGGGAGGCTACACCTTC
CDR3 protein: CASSGGRGGMGGYTF

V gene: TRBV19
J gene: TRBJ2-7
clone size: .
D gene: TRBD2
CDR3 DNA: TGTGCCAGTAGCAGAACTAGCGGCCCCTACGAGCAGTACTTC
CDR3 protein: CASSRTSGPYEQYF

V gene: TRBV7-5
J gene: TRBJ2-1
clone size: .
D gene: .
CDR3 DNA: TGTGTCAGAAGAAGCGAGAGCTCCTACAATGAGCAGTTCTTC
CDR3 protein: CVRRSESSYNEQFF

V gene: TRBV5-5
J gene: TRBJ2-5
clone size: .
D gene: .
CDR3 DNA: TGTGCCAGCAGCCCAGGAAGGAGGCCTGGAGAGACCCAGTACTTC
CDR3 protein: CASSPGRRPGETQYF

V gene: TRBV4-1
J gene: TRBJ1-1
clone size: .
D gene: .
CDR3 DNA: TGCGCCAGCAGCCAAGATCTAGGAGGAGCTGAAGCTTTCTTT
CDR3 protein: CASSQDLGGAEAFF

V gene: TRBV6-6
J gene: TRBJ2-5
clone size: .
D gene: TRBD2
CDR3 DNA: TGTGCCAGCAGTTACAGAGCGGGAGGAGAGACCCAGTACTTC
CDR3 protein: CASSYRAGGETQYF

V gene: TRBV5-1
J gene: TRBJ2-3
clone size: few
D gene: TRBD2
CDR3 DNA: TGCGCCAGCAGCCCCGGACTAGCGGCAAGCACAGATACGCAGTATTTT
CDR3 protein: CASSPGLAASTDTQYF

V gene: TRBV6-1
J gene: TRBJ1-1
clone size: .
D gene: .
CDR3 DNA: TGTGCCAGCAGTGAAGGGCCAGGGTTGGTCGTTGCTTTCTTT
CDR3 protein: CASSEGPGLVVAFF